This TCR beta chain stems from a study of blood T cell repertoires in COVID-19. The overall study: PBMCs, B-cell-depleted T cells, or T cells were the source of the cDNA or gDNA that made up the material.

In the source study's methods: The assay estimated nucleated cells by amplifying reference gene primers. Libraries were prepared by immunoSEQ multiplex PCR; TCRdb keeps only in-frame clonotypes and omits some of them. V and J calls and clone size are given by that table; D and trimming were obtained from the DNA. The sample holds some 110,000 clones, 65% to 85% seen once. Germline CDR1 and CDR2: SGHRS and YFSETQ. CDR3 length: 15 residues. Between the trimmed V and J ends, which lost 3 bases and 2 bases, there was a span of 15 bases. This receptor was obtained from a woman in her 70s with acute or convalescent COVID-19. Source material: peripheral blood. This chain links TRBV5-1 with TRBJ2-7; perhaps TRBD1 as D (6 bases). The CDR3 region is CASSWGQGQTYEQYF. CDR3 sequence (DNA): TGCGCCAGCAGCTGGGGTCAGGGGCAAACCTACGAGCAGTACTTC. Using reference TRBV5-1 and TRBJ2-7 for the parts outside the CDR3, the full variable domain is KAGVTQTPRYLIKTRGQQVTLSCSPISGHRSVSWYQQTPGQGLQFLFEYFSETQRNKGNFPGRFSGRQFSNSRSEMNVSTLELGDSALYLCASSWGQGQTYEQYFGPGTRLTVT.